The 22 T cell receptor beta chains below all came from one sample that was sequenced in a study of blood T cells in healthy people across ages. Combining a sample-barcoded 5' primer with a J-beta primer mix, a second PCR ran for about 6 to 11 cycles. TCRdb reprocessed the 5' RACE reads with MiXCR, giving one entry per CDR3 protein. The table records roughly 2 million distinct CDR3 sequences, about 50% of them present only once. Material: blood. The receptors here all came from a woman aged 40 to 49 in good health.

Regarding this clonotype: Compared with germline, one end of the junction differs, possibly owing to a read error. The chain couples TRBV7-7 to TRBJ2-5; tentatively, D is TRBD2 (6 bases). Germline CDR1 and CDR2: SSHAT and FNYEAQ (reference sequence). This CDR3 is 16 amino acids long. As DNA, the CDR3 is TGTGCTAGCAGCTTAACGCGACTAGTTCGGCAAGAGACCCAGTACTTC. Translating it yields CASSLTRLVRQETQYF.

This clonotype has more than one count but fewer than ten. Germline is not matched at one junction end, which may reflect a read error. V gene TRBV11-2 combines with J gene TRBJ2-7, with 9 positions matching TRBD1. This CDR3 is 15 amino acids long. Germline V gene sequence: CDR1 SGHAT, CDR2 FQNNGV. The chain's CDR3 is CASTLTGGANHEQYF. DNA for the CDR3: TGTGCCAGCACCTTAACAGGGGGCGCCAATCACGAGCAGTACTTC.

Concerning this clonotype: Relative to the germline gene, one junction end is altered; a read error may explain this. The chain is built from TRBV7-2 and TRBJ2-5; 8 bases agree with TRBD1. The germline V gene encodes CDR1 SGHTA and CDR2 FQGNSA. The CDR3 contains 14 residues. CDR3 bases: TGTGCCTGCAGCAGAAGACAGGGGCCAGAGACCCAGTACTTC. Protein product: CACSRRQGPETQYF.

The chain is built from TRBV7-2 and TRBJ2-6, with 7 bases lining up with TRBD1. CDR3 length: 16 amino acids. Germline trimming cut 5 bases from V and 1 base from J; bases unmatched to any gene: 5. CDR1 and CDR2 (germline): SGHTA, FQGNSA. The CDR3 reads CASSIYRGSGANVLTF. In DNA form, the CDR3 reads TGTGCCAGCAGCATATACAGGGGATCTGGGGCCAACGTCCTGACTTTC.

This clonotype has just a few counts. V is TRBV7-2 and J is TRBJ2-7; 7 nucleotides match TRBD1. With 5 bases clipped from V and 4 bases from J, the junction kept 11 bases outside the gene matches. CDR3 length: 15 amino acids. Germline assignment: CDR1 SGHTA and CDR2 FQGNSA. CDR3 residues: CASSPRDSGIYEQYF. The DNA for the CDR3 is TGTGCCAGCAGCCCCCGGGACAGCGGTATTTACGAGCAGTACTTC.

The rearrangement links TRBV28 to TRBJ2-3; D unresolved. Trimming removed 1 base at V and 5 bases at J, with 10 bases between. This CDR3 has 14 residues. Germline CDR1 MDHEN, CDR2 SYDVKM. The CDR3 bases are TGTGCCAGCAGTTTATTGGGCCAGCGAGATACGCAGTATTTT. It codes for CASSLLGQRDTQYF. Using reference TRBV28 and TRBJ2-3 for the parts outside the CDR3, the full variable domain is DVKVTQSSRYLVKRTGEKVFLECVQDMDHENMFWYRQDPGLGLRLIYFSYDVKMKEKGDIPEGYSVSREKKERFSLILESASTNQTSMYLCASSLLGQRDTQYFGPGTRLTVL.

A single count supports this clonotype. The rearrangement joins TRBV21-1 to TRBJ2-1; the table's D gene call, TRBD1, was not cross checked with the DNA. TRBV21-1 is labeled a pseudogene. The CDR3 sequence is 16 residues long. CDR3 nucleotide sequence: TGTGCCAGCAGCCCCCTAGGGGGGCTTCGGTACAATGAGCAGTTCTTC. Encoded protein: CASSPLGGLRYNEQFF.

This chain uses TRBV28 with TRBJ2-3, with 10 bases aligning to TRBD2. Germline V gene lookup returns CDR1 MDHEN and CDR2 SYDVKM. The J segment lost 5 bases and the V segment lost 4 bases, leaving 12 bases of the junction unmatched. This CDR3 contains 17 residues. In nucleotides, the CDR3 is TGTGCCAGCAGTTCCTTGCCTAGCGGGGGAAGGATAGATACGCAGTATTTT. This gives the protein CASSSLPSGGRIDTQYF.

In its sample, this clonotype was seen many times. The chain is built from TRBV3-1 and TRBJ2-7, with TRBD1 identical over 8 bases. The CDR3 loop spans 12 amino acids. The V gene end was trimmed by 3 bases and the J gene end by 6 bases; junction bases not matched to a gene: 1. Germline CDR1 is LGHDT and CDR2 is YNNKEL (reference sequence). This chain's CDR3 is CASSQTGVEQYF. CDR3 coding DNA: TGTGCCAGCAGCCAGACAGGGGTCGAGCAGTACTTC.

V is TRBV9 and J is TRBJ2-5; a weak D match, TRBD2 (6 bases). This CDR3 contains 15 residues. Germline-derived CDR1 and CDR2 are SGDLS and YYNGEE. V was cut by 4 bases and J by 1 base, with 14 bases left in between. This CDR3 reads CASSRGLRGQETQYF. The CDR3 DNA is TGTGCCAGCAGCCGGGGACTTAGGGGCCAAGAGACCCAGTACTTC.

The rearrangement uses TRBV19 and TRBJ2-5; D uncertain. This CDR3 contains 15 residues. Germline CDR1 and CDR2: LNHDA and SQIVND (reference sequence). The V end lost 5 bases, the J end lost 1 base, and 14 bases lay between the germline ends. CDR3 DNA: TGTGCCAGTAGTGCAGTCAGGCTACGCCAAGAGACCCAGTACTTC. This sequence encodes CASSAVRLRQETQYF.

This clonotype was observed a few times. CDR3 nucleotide sequence: TGTGCCAGCAGTTCCAGACGACGCACAGATACGCAGTATTTT. Translating it yields CASSSRRRTDTQYF. The chain carries TRBV27 and TRBJ2-3; D is ambiguous. The CDR3 has 14 amino acids. V was pared by 4 bases and J by 1 base, with 9 bases between. Germline assignment: CDR1 MNHEY and CDR2 SMNVEV (reference sequence).

The gene calls are TRBV6-2 or TRBV6-3 and TRBJ2-2; 9 positions match TRBD1. J gave up 3 bases and V 2 bases, and 7 bases lay outside the gene matches. The CDR3 is made up of 17 amino acids. Germline V gene lookup returns CDR1 MNHEY and CDR2 SVGEGT. DNA for the CDR3: TGTGCCAGCAGTTACATAACAGGGGGCAGCTACACCGGGGAGCTGTTTTTT. It codes for CASSYITGGSYTGELFF.

V and J are TRBV20-1 and TRBJ2-5, with a weak D call TRBD2 (6 bases). The CDR3 sequence is 15 residues long. Germline values: CDR1 DFQATT, CDR2 SNEGSKA (reference sequence). V was clipped by 4 bases and J by 0 bases, with 15 bases between them. The CDR3 loop reads CSAISRGWYQETQYF. In DNA, the CDR3 is TGCAGTGCTATTAGTCGGGGGTGGTACCAAGAGACCCAGTACTTC.

The CDR3 region is CAMGGQGNGYTF. CDR3 DNA sequence: TGTGCCATGGGGGGACAGGGCAACGGCTACACCTTC. The chain recombines TRBV7-9 with TRBJ1-2; TRBD1 aligns across 9 bases. This CDR3 comprises 12 residues. Trimming cost V 10 bases and J 8 bases; bases outside gene matches: 8. CDR1 is SEHNR and CDR2 is FQNEAQ in the germline V gene (reference sequence).

The chain carries TRBV10-3 and TRBJ2-5; 11 bases fit TRBD1. Germline V gene sequence: CDR1 ENHRY, CDR2 SYGVKD. Trimming removed 5 bases from V and 11 bases from J; junction bases left unmatched: 13. There are 15 residues in the CDR3. The CDR3 sequence is CAISKGDRGANEQYF. The CDR3 DNA reads TGTGCCATCAGTAAAGGGGACAGGGGGGCCAATGAGCAGTACTTC.

In its sample, this clonotype was seen a few times. The rearrangement links TRBV10-3 to TRBJ2-3; TRBD1 aligns across 10 bases. The trim removed 6 bases at V and 3 bases at J, leaving 6 bases unmatched. Germline V gene data show CDR1 as ENHRY and CDR2 as SYGVKD. CDR3 length: 15 amino acids. The CDR3 sequence: CAISLGQGGTDTQYF. The DNA of the CDR3 is TGTGCCATCAGCCTAGGACAGGGGGGGACAGATACGCAGTATTTT.

This clonotype has more than one count but fewer than ten. The CDR3 here is CASSSPGLAFPSTDTQYF. The CDR3 DNA is TGCGCCAGCAGTTCTCCGGGACTAGCTTTTCCTAGCACAGATACGCAGTATTTT. This sequence joins TRBV5-1 and TRBJ2-3; 9 bases line up with TRBD2. V gave up 5 bases and J gave up 0 bases; unmatched junction bases: 13. This CDR3 has 18 amino acids. Germline CDR1 reads SGHRS; CDR2 reads YFSETQ. Full variable domain (rest looked up from reference TRBV5-1 and TRBJ2-3): KAGVTQTPRYLIKTRGQQVTLSCSPISGHRSVSWYQQTPGQGLQFLFEYFSETQRNKGNFPGRFSGRQFSNSRSEMNVSTLELGDSALYLCASSSPGLAFPSTDTQYFGPGTRLTVL.

In regard to this clonotype: Here the CDR3 omits its conserved ending phenylalanine or tryptophan, so a read error is the likely source. The rearrangement uses TRBV5-1 and TRBJ2-7, with 9 bases that match TRBD1. CDR3 length equals 13 residues. The ends lost 4 bases at V and 3 bases at J; junction bases unmatched: 2. The germline V gene encodes CDR1 SGHRS and CDR2 YFSETQ. The CDR3 here is CASSVTGGYEQYL. DNA for the CDR3: TGCGCCAGCAGCGTGACAGGGGGCTACGAGCAGTACTTA.

The chain joins TRBV27 to TRBJ1-4; D unclear. The CDR3 extends over 14 amino acids. Germline V lookup: CDR1 MNHEY, CDR2 SMNVEV (reference sequence). With 3 bases removed from V and 7 bases from J, the gap between germline ends came to 12 bases. CDR3 in amino acids: CASSFAGLGEKLFF. CDR3 DNA sequence: TGTGCCAGCAGTTTTGCAGGCCTGGGTGAAAAACTGTTTTTT.

The CDR3 nucleotides are TGTGCTAGTGGTTTGCCCGGGACTAGCGGGGGATACAATGAGCAGTTCTTC. This codes for CASGLPGTSGGYNEQFF. The J gene is TRBJ2-1, the V gene TRBV12-5; 14 bases are a match to TRBD2. The germline gives CDR1 LGHNT, CDR2 FRNRAP. Unmatched junction bases numbered 4, after V lost 2 bases and J lost 4 bases. This CDR3 region has 17 residues.

The rearrangement joins TRBV18 to TRBJ2-6; 7 nucleotides match TRBD2. With 0 bases clipped from V and 2 bases from J, the junction kept 1 base outside the gene matches. Germline V gene sequence: CDR1 KGHSH, CDR2 LQKENI. CDR3 length: 16 residues. CDR3 sequence reads: CASSPPAGAGANVLTF. The CDR3 DNA reads TGTGCCAGCTCACCACCGGCGGGGGCTGGGGCCAACGTCCTGACTTTC.